This TCR beta chain was obtained from a study of T cells in Graves' hyperthyroidism and ophthalmopathy. Notes on the study in general: Ophthalmopathy was separated from stable hyperthyroidism by a 13 V-J model. In validation, the model predicted ophthalmopathy. These predictions came a median approximately 6.5 months before onset.

Subjects with ophthalmopathy showed a Clinical Activity Score no lower than 3, a NOSPECS grade no lower than 4, and a duration shorter than 3 months. Many counts were recorded for this clonotype. As yet, its antigen is unknown. The CDR3 runs 15 residues. V gave up 1 base and J gave up 0 bases, with 7 bases separating them. Germline lookup yields CDR1 SGHTA and CDR2 FQGNSA. TCR beta CDR3 regions were amplified from RNA. The HTBI primer set served for first-round RT-PCR of the TCR CDR3. MiXCR, run by TCRdb on the multiplex PCR reads, gives a single entry per CDR3 protein. The sample lists hundreds of thousands of distinct CDR3 sequences, around 15% occurring once.

The TCR was taken from a man between 18 and 29 years old with Graves' ophthalmopathy. Sequencing was carried out using blood. The V call is TRBV7-2, the J call TRBJ1-3, with D hard to call. The CDR3: CASSLGQVSGNTIYF. The CDR3 nucleotides are TGTGCCAGCAGCTTAGGGCAGGTCTCTGGAAACACCATATATTTT.